This T cell receptor beta chain comes out of a study of T-cell reconstitution after alpha-beta-depleted transplantation in children. Study-wide points: Recipient T cells and thymic progenitors that survived were the source of the high TCRbeta diversity seen at day 60 in some patients.

This clonotype was detected many times. Its antigen is as yet unknown. The V gene lost 6 bases and the J gene lost 0 bases, with 12 bases spanning the gap. The germline CDR1 and CDR2 sequences are MNHEY and SVGEGT. This CDR3 is 15 amino acids long. Unique molecular identifiers were used in preparing the TCRbeta library. TCRdb reprocessed the PCR reads with MiXCR, giving one entry per CDR3 protein. The sample has 400,000 to 550,000 distinct CDR3 sequences; roughly a tenth are singletons. Sample: PBMCs, taken before TCRalphabeta/CD19-depleted stem cell transplant. This TCR came from a child under 10 years old with inherited bone marrow failure, due to receive a stem cell transplant. This chain uses TRBV6-2 or TRBV6-3 with TRBJ2-1; D perhaps matches TRBD2 (7 bases). The CDR3 DNA follows: TGTGCCAGCAGGGGGGGGCGGGGCTCCTACAATGAGCAGTTCTTC. Translated: CASRGGRGSYNEQFF.